A selection of T cell receptor beta chains follows, all from one sample in a study of blood T cell repertoires in COVID-19. Repertoires were generated with immunoSEQ multiplex PCR, while TCRdb's copy carries only in-frame clones and drops some. The repertoire holds 380,000 or so clones, roughly 90% seen once, with approximately 1% in the top ten. Sequencing was done on a sample of PBMCs or T cells enriched from blood (not recorded which). These receptors were obtained from a young woman with acute COVID-19. Both conserved end residues are part of each CDR3. The order of the fields is clone size, V gene, D gene, J gene, CDR3 protein, CDR3 DNA. D genes are given only for firm matches. Expanded clones are given a class, and other clones once, few, many or no size at all.

size: .; V: TRBV5-1; D: .; J: TRBJ2-7; CDR3: CASSSLQGREQYF; DNA: TGCGCCAGCAGCTCTTTACAGGGTCGCGAGCAGTACTTC
size: .; V: TRBV14; D: .; J: TRBJ1-6; CDR3: CASSQDSGSSYNSPLHF; DNA: TGTGCCAGCAGCCAAGATTCGGGGAGCTCCTATAATTCACCCCTCCACTTT
size: .; V: TRBV9; D: TRBD1; J: TRBJ2-2; CDR3: CASSATGANTGELFF; DNA: TGTGCCAGCAGCGCGACAGGGGCCAACACCGGGGAGCTGTTTTTT
size: .; V: TRBV28; D: .; J: TRBJ1-6; CDR3: CASSFSNSPLHF; DNA: TGTGCCAGCAGTTTTAGTAATTCACCCCTCCACTTT
size: .; V: TRBV5-1; D: TRBD2; J: TRBJ2-1; CDR3: CASSLTPTEAGGVYNEQFF; DNA: TGCGCCAGCAGCTTGACCCCTACGGAGGCGGGGGGGGTATACAATGAGCAGTTCTTC
size: .; V: TRBV12-3/TRBV12-4; D: .; J: TRBJ1-1; CDR3: CASAAGNTEAFF; DNA: TGTGCCAGCGCCGCGGGGAACACTGAAGCTTTCTTT
size: .; V: TRBV7-9; D: .; J: TRBJ2-2; CDR3: CASSSPTGELFF; DNA: TGTGCCAGCAGCTCTCCCACCGGGGAGCTGTTTTTT
size: .; V: TRBV9; D: TRBD1; J: TRBJ2-7; CDR3: CASSAEPDRFYEQYF; DNA: TGTGCCAGCAGCGCTGAACCGGACAGGTTCTACGAGCAGTACTTC
size: .; V: TRBV6-5; D: .; J: TRBJ1-5; CDR3: CASSLGGFNQPQHF; DNA: TGTGCCAGCAGTTTAGGAGGGTTCAATCAGCCCCAGCATTTT
size: .; V: TRBV4-3; D: TRBD1; J: TRBJ1-5; CDR3: CASSRRTGEDGNQPQHF; DNA: TGCGCCAGCAGCCGGAGGACAGGGGAAGATGGCAATCAGCCCCAGCATTTT
size: once; V: TRBV5-4; D: TRBD1; J: TRBJ1-2; CDR3: CASSLAGTDNYGYTF; DNA: TGTGCCAGCAGCCTTGCCGGGACAGATAACTATGGCTACACCTTC
size: .; V: TRBV12-5; D: TRBD1; J: TRBJ2-7; CDR3: CASGYLDRGNEQYF; DNA: TGTGCTAGTGGTTATCTGGACAGGGGTAACGAGCAGTACTTC
size: once; V: TRBV7-2; D: TRBD1; J: TRBJ1-2; CDR3: CASSKQTGPYGYTF; DNA: TGTGCCAGCAGCAAACAGACAGGGCCATATGGCTACACCTTC
size: few; V: TRBV4-1; D: TRBD2; J: TRBJ2-7; CDR3: CASSHATSGGSYEQYF; DNA: TGCGCCAGCAGCCACGCGACTAGCGGGGGATCCTACGAGCAGTACTTC
size: .; V: TRBV5-1; D: .; J: TRBJ2-3; CDR3: CASSIPRADTQYF; DNA: TGCGCCAGCAGCATTCCCAGGGCAGATACGCAGTATTTT
size: .; V: TRBV6-6; D: TRBD1; J: TRBJ2-7; CDR3: CASSYTRDRVTYEQYF; DNA: TGTGCCAGCAGTTACACCCGGGACAGGGTAACCTACGAGCAGTACTTC
size: .; V: TRBV19; D: TRBD1; J: TRBJ2-7; CDR3: CATRPRDRPYEQYF; DNA: TGTGCCACACGCCCTCGGGACAGGCCCTACGAGCAGTACTTC
size: once; V: TRBV21-1; D: .; J: TRBJ1-4; CDR3: CASSKAGRAGASTNEKLFF; DNA: TGTGCCAGCAGCAAAGCCGGGCGGGCAGGGGCCTCAACTAATGAAAAACTGTTTTTT
size: .; V: TRBV15; D: .; J: TRBJ1-6; CDR3: CATGANPLNSPLHF; DNA: TGTGCCACCGGGGCCAACCCGCTTAATTCACCCCTCCACTTT
size: .; V: TRBV5-1; D: TRBD2; J: TRBJ2-3; CDR3: CASSLLGGAIDTQYF; DNA: TGCGCCAGCAGCTTGCTCGGGGGGGCCATAGATACGCAGTATTTT
size: .; V: TRBV6-2/TRBV6-3; D: .; J: TRBJ1-3; CDR3: CASSDLADNSGNTIYF; DNA: TGTGCCAGCAGTGATCTCGCGGACAACTCTGGAAACACCATATATTTT
size: .; V: TRBV3-1/TRBV3-2; D: TRBD2; J: TRBJ2-1; CDR3: CASSQVRQRGEQFF; DNA: TGTGCCAGCAGCCAAGTTAGGCAGCGGGGCGAGCAGTTCTTC
size: .; V: TRBV29-1; D: TRBD1; J: TRBJ1-1; CDR3: CSVNTGGLAFF; DNA: TGCAGCGTCAATACAGGGGGCTTAGCTTTCTTT
size: .; V: TRBV14; D: TRBD1; J: TRBJ2-3; CDR3: CASSPHRGQGGTDTQYF; DNA: TGTGCCAGCAGCCCTCACCGCGGACAGGGGGGCACAGATACGCAGTATTTT
size: .; V: TRBV30; D: .; J: TRBJ1-5; CDR3: CALSVQADQPQHF; DNA: TGTGCCTTATCCGTTCAGGCAGATCAGCCCCAGCATTTT
size: .; V: TRBV6-5; D: TRBD1; J: TRBJ1-1; CDR3: CASSYAGGGTEAFF; DNA: TGTGCCAGCAGTTACGCAGGGGGCGGCACTGAAGCTTTCTTT
size: .; V: TRBV19; D: TRBD1; J: TRBJ1-3; CDR3: CASSTLPGGHTIYF; DNA: TGTGCCAGTAGTACCCTTCCAGGGGGCCACACCATATATTTT
size: .; V: TRBV28; D: .; J: TRBJ1-2; CDR3: CASSLRQNYGYTF; DNA: TGTGCCAGCAGTTTGAGACAGAACTATGGCTACACCTTC
size: .; V: TRBV3-1/TRBV3-2; D: .; J: TRBJ2-1; CDR3: CASSQLTETIPPYNEQFF; DNA: TGTGCCAGCAGCCAATTGACAGAAACGATACCCCCCTACAATGAGCAGTTCTTC
size: .; V: TRBV3-1/TRBV3-2; D: TRBD1; J: TRBJ1-1; CDR3: CASSLQGGGTEAFF; DNA: TGTGCCAGCAGCCTGCAGGGGGGAGGCACTGAAGCTTTCTTT
size: .; V: TRBV5-5; D: .; J: TRBJ1-6; CDR3: CASSGRVDNSPLHF; DNA: TGTGCCAGCAGCGGCAGGGTAGATAATTCACCCCTCCACTTT
size: once; V: TRBV5-1; D: TRBD2; J: TRBJ2-7; CDR3: CASSWGLAGGRYEQYF; DNA: TGCGCCAGCAGCTGGGGACTAGCGGGGGGAAGGTACGAGCAGTACTTC
size: .; V: TRBV27; D: .; J: TRBJ1-1; CDR3: CASSPFTGMNTEAFF; DNA: TGTGCCAGCAGTCCTTTTACAGGGATGAACACTGAAGCTTTCTTT
size: .; V: TRBV11-2; D: .; J: TRBJ2-1; CDR3: CASSLELAATYNEQFF; DNA: TGTGCCAGCAGCCTCGAATTAGCGGCGACATACAATGAGCAGTTCTTC
size: once; V: TRBV10-1; D: TRBD1; J: TRBJ2-3; CDR3: CAGDRDRFTDTQYF; DNA: TGCGCCGGAGACCGGGACAGGTTCACAGATACGCAGTATTTT
size: .; V: TRBV3-1/TRBV3-2; D: .; J: TRBJ1-2; CDR3: CASSPYDMSSGYTF; DNA: TGTGCCAGCAGCCCGTATGACATGAGTTCTGGCTACACCTTC
size: .; V: TRBV3-1/TRBV3-2; D: .; J: TRBJ1-6; CDR3: CASSQAYGGANSPLHF; DNA: TGTGCCAGCAGCCAAGCCTACGGGGGGGCTAATTCACCCCTCCACTTT
size: .; V: TRBV20-1; D: .; J: TRBJ1-5; CDR3: CSASKAVGNQPQHF; DNA: TGCAGTGCTAGTAAGGCGGTGGGCAATCAGCCCCAGCATTTT
size: once; V: TRBV13; D: .; J: TRBJ1-6; CDR3: CASSLGQGGSPLHF; DNA: TGTGCCAGCAGCTTAGGACAGGGTGGGTCACCCCTCCACTTT
size: .; V: TRBV5-6; D: .; J: TRBJ2-5; CDR3: CASSSGGLETQYF; DNA: TGTGCCAGCAGCTCCGGGGGGCTGGAGACCCAGTACTTC
size: .; V: TRBV29-1; D: TRBD2; J: TRBJ2-2; CDR3: CSVVRGGPPGELFF; DNA: TGCAGCGTTGTTCGCGGGGGACCCCCCGGGGAGCTGTTTTTT
size: .; V: TRBV6-5; D: TRBD1; J: TRBJ1-5; CDR3: CASSETGVGQPQHF; DNA: TGTGCCAGCAGCGAGACAGGGGTGGGTCAGCCCCAGCATTTT
size: .; V: TRBV30; D: .; J: TRBJ1-1; CDR3: CAGIQLQLNTEAFF; DNA: TGTGCCGGAATCCAATTACAGCTGAACACTGAAGCTTTCTTT
size: .; V: TRBV29-1; D: TRBD1; J: TRBJ1-1; CDR3: CSVHRGRNTEAFF; DNA: TGCAGCGTCCACAGGGGCCGGAACACTGAAGCTTTCTTT
size: .; V: TRBV9; D: .; J: TRBJ2-1; CDR3: CASSQAGAGYNEQFF; DNA: TGTGCCAGCAGCCAGGCGGGGGCGGGCTACAATGAGCAGTTCTTC
size: .; V: TRBV24-1; D: TRBD1; J: TRBJ1-4; CDR3: CATSDWRTGTDSTNEKLFF; DNA: TGTGCCACCAGTGATTGGCGAACCGGGACAGATTCAACTAATGAAAAACTGTTTTTT
size: .; V: TRBV21-1; D: .; J: TRBJ2-7; CDR3: CASTNHRGTRLPPYEQYF; DNA: TGTGCCAGCACCAACCATCGGGGGACTCGACTACCCCCCTACGAGCAGTACTTC
size: .; V: TRBV6-1; D: .; J: TRBJ1-6; CDR3: CASSERAGLHF; DNA: TGTGCCAGCAGTGAACGGGCGGGCCTCCACTTT
size: .; V: TRBV12-5; D: .; J: TRBJ2-7; CDR3: CASGPGQLGSYEQYF; DNA: TGTGCTAGTGGCCCCGGACAGTTGGGTTCCTACGAGCAGTACTTC
size: .; V: TRBV24-1; D: TRBD1; J: TRBJ2-5; CDR3: CATSAIGQGGRETQYF; DNA: TGTGCCACCAGTGCGATAGGACAGGGGGGTCGGGAGACCCAGTACTTC
size: .; V: TRBV21-1; D: .; J: TRBJ1-5; CDR3: CASSKALGAQPQHF; DNA: TGTGCCAGCAGCAAAGCTTTGGGGGCTCAGCCCCAGCATTTT
size: .; V: TRBV15; D: .; J: TRBJ2-7; CDR3: CATSTGPEQYF; DNA: TGTGCCACCAGCACGGGTCCCGAGCAGTACTTC
size: .; V: TRBV5-6; D: .; J: TRBJ2-7; CDR3: CASSLGGPSYEQYF; DNA: TGTGCCAGCAGCTTGGGGGGGCCCTCCTACGAGCAGTACTTC
size: .; V: TRBV5-1; D: TRBD1; J: TRBJ2-2; CDR3: CASSWDRDSNTGELFF; DNA: TGCGCCAGCAGCTGGGACAGGGACTCGAACACCGGGGAGCTGTTTTTT
size: .; V: TRBV27; D: .; J: TRBJ1-5; CDR3: CASSHIHQPQHF; DNA: TGTGCCAGCAGTCACATCCATCAGCCCCAGCATTTT